This TCR beta chain derives from a study of molecular identifiers for immune sequencing clone quantification. Study-level background: Replicate runs used RNA from around 18,000 or 91,000 naive CD8 cells, which was split five ways into aliquots, and four of those aliquots were then sequenced.

TCRdb reprocessed the PCR reads via MiXCR and lists one record per CDR3 protein. Seen here are about 630,000 distinct CDR3 sequences, 25% observed once, and the top ten hold 0.7% to 0.95%. With respect to this clonotype: Its cognate antigen is unknown.

Study-wide results and limits: The sizes of highly expanded clones could be underestimated when identical TCR molecules share a barcode.

A CD8+CD4-CCR7+CD45RA+ gate was used to sort naive CD8 T cells. The length of the CDR3 is 16 residues. Looked up from germline, CDR1 is SGDLS and CDR2 is YYNGEE. Deletions cut 4 bases from V and 4 bases from J, with 19 bases between. Sample: naive CD8+ T cells from blood, with Jurkat cell RNA spiked in. Noted subset: FACS-sorted CD8+CD4-CCR7+CD45RA+ naive T cells. This sequence was found in a human donor in good health. Some libraries in this study had Jurkat cell RNA spiked in. V is TRBV9 and J is TRBJ2-3, with D possibly TRBD2 on 6 matching bases. This CDR3 reads CASSPRDSWGADTQYF. The DNA of the CDR3 is TGTGCCAGCAGCCCAAGGGACTCGTGGGGTGCAGATACGCAGTATTTT.